This is a list of T cell receptor beta chains from one sample in a study of memory CD4+ T cells and cytomegalovirus serostatus. Here immunoSEQ multiplex PCR was the method, and the copy in TCRdb shows in-frame clones only, minus some. This sample has 54,000 or so clones, with roughly 81% found just once. The sequenced material came from memory CD4+ T cells from blood. Receptors were obtained from an adult in good health and CMV-seronegative. Both conserved end residues are part of each CDR3. A D gene is named only where the DNA matches it firmly. Part of the rows lack a size; the others show once, few, many or a class for expanded clones.

J gene | D gene | V gene | CDR3 length | clone size | CDR3 DNA | CDR3 protein
TRBJ2-7 | . | TRBV28 | 14 | . | TGTGCCAGCAGTCTCCCTGGGTCGCTCTACGAGCAGTACTTC | CASSLPGSLYEQYF
TRBJ1-3 | . | TRBV19 | 13 | . | TGTGCCAGTAGTATCGGGCCAAGGAACACCATATATTTT | CASSIGPRNTIYF
TRBJ2-5 | . | TRBV19 | 11 | . | TGTGCCAGTAGCGTAGGCGAGACCCAGTACTTC | CASSVGETQYF
TRBJ2-2 | . | TRBV6-5 | 12 | . | TGTGCCAGTATACCCAGCACCGGGGAGCTGTTTTTT | CASIPSTGELFF
TRBJ2-1 | TRBD2 | TRBV19 | 17 | . | TGTGCCAGTAGTGTCATAGTAGCGGGAGGCCGTGGGTATGAGCAGTTCTTC | CASSVIVAGGRGYEQFF
TRBJ2-3 | . | TRBV27 | 15 | once | TGTGCCAGCAGTTTATCAGGGCAGGTTACAGATACGCAGTATTTT | CASSLSGQVTDTQYF
TRBJ2-3 | . | TRBV2 | 11 | few | TGTGCCAGCAGGGGCACAGATACGCAGTATTTT | CASRGTDTQYF
TRBJ1-2 | . | TRBV19 | 18 | . | TGTGCCAGTAGTACCTTGGGATTTTTACCCCGGGCTAACTATGGCTACACCTTC | CASSTLGFLPRANYGYTF
TRBJ2-7 | TRBD1 | TRBV7-8 | 14 | . | TGTGCCAGCAGCTTCGGGACAGGGTATTACGAGCAGTACTTC | CASSFGTGYYEQYF
TRBJ2-1 | . | TRBV2 | 18 | . | TGTGCCAGCAGTGAAGCGGCGGCTAGCGCCCGCCCCTACAATGAGCAGTTCTTC | CASSEAAASARPYNEQFF
TRBJ1-4 | . | TRBV5-6 | 15 | . | TGTGCCAGCAGCTTGTTCAGACAGGATAATGAAAAACTGTTTTTT | CASSLFRQDNEKLFF
TRBJ1-1 | . | TRBV5-4 | 15 | once | TGTGCCAGCAGCCGTCGGGGACTAGGGAACACTGAAGCTTTCTTT | CASSRRGLGNTEAFF
TRBJ1-5 | . | TRBV5-1 | 15 | . | TGCGCCAGCAGCTTGATGGGGCAGGGCGGTCAGCCCCAGCATTTT | CASSLMGQGGQPQHF
TRBJ1-4 | . | TRBV18 | 13 | few | TGTGCCAGCTCACTGGGCGGGGCAGAAAAACTGTTTTTT | CASSLGGAEKLFF
TRBJ2-5 | TRBD2 | TRBV28 | 16 | . | TGTGCCAGCAGCCAACCGGGAGCGGGAGAAGGGGAGACCCAGTACTTC | CASSQPGAGEGETQYF
TRBJ1-6 | . | TRBV27 | 14 | . | TGTGCCAGCACCTTCTGGCCGGTGGAATCACCCCTCCACTTT | CASTFWPVESPLHF
TRBJ2-7 | TRBD2 | TRBV7-2 | 14 | . | TGTGCCAGCAGCCTAGCGGGTAGCTCCTACGAGCAGTACTTC | CASSLAGSSYEQYF
TRBJ1-2 | . | TRBV18 | 19 | . | TGTGCCAGCTCACCGAGTTCGGGCAGGGGCTTAATCCCTAACTATGGCTACACCTTC | CASSPSSGRGLIPNYGYTF
TRBJ2-1 | . | TRBV2 | 11 | . | TGTGCCAGCACTTGGACTGTCGAGCAGTTCTTC | CASTWTVEQFF
TRBJ2-2 | . | TRBV5-1 | 15 | . | TGCGCCAGCACGGAACCGGGGCCTAACACCGGGGAGCTGTTTTTT | CASTEPGPNTGELFF
TRBJ2-3 | . | TRBV6-1 | 13 | . | TGTGCCAGCAGGTTACAGGGTCCAGATACGCAGTATTTT | CASRLQGPDTQYF
TRBJ1-1 | TRBD1 | TRBV7-3 | 13 | . | TGTGCCAGCAGCGCCGTACAGGGGGCGCGGGCTTTCTTT | CASSAVQGARAFF
TRBJ2-1 | TRBD2 | TRBV5-8 | 17 | . | TGTGCCAGCAGCTTGGTTACACGCGGGAGCTCCTACAATGAGCAGTTCTTC | CASSLVTRGSSYNEQFF
TRBJ2-1 | . | TRBV7-7 | 16 | . | TGTGCTAGCAGCTTAGACGGAGGGGGGACCTACAATGAGCAGTTCTTC | CASSLDGGGTYNEQFF
TRBJ2-5 | . | TRBV11-2 | 13 | . | TGTGCCAGCAGCTCACAGGCCCAAGAGACCCAGTACTTC | CASSSQAQETQYF
TRBJ2-7 | TRBD1 | TRBV7-8 | 17 | . | TGTGCCAGCAGCTTTGGACAGGTGGGGACGAACTCGTACGAGCAGTACTTC | CASSFGQVGTNSYEQYF
TRBJ1-5 | . | TRBV5-1 | 15 | . | TGCGCCAGCAAGGTGTCAATATATAGCAATCAGCCCCAGCATTTT | CASKVSIYSNQPQHF
TRBJ2-7 | . | TRBV21-1 | 14 | . | TGTGCCAGCCCGGGACGAGGGGGTTACCACGAGCAGTACTTC | CASPGRGGYHEQYF
TRBJ2-2 | . | TRBV7-2 | 15 | . | TGTGCCAGCAGCTTAGCGACAGGCGGCACCGGGGAGCTGTTTTTT | CASSLATGGTGELFF
TRBJ1-4 | . | TRBV5-1 | 16 | . | TGCGCCAGCAGCTTGGACTCGGGGGATTCTCGGGAAAAACTGTTTTTT | CASSLDSGDSREKLFF
TRBJ1-1 | TRBD1 | TRBV25-1 | 15 | few | TGTGCCAGCAGTGACGGGACAGGGGGTCGGACTGAAGCTTTCTTT | CASSDGTGGRTEAFF
TRBJ2-3 | TRBD2 | TRBV5-1 | 17 | . | TGCGCCAGCACCTCTCGGGGGGGCGGCTCTAGCACAGATACGCAGTATTTT | CASTSRGGGSSTDTQYF
TRBJ2-1 | TRBD1 | TRBV5-1 | 19 | . | TGCGCCAGCAGCTTGGTACAGGGGCAACTGCTGAGCTCCTACAATGAGCAGTTCTTC | CASSLVQGQLLSSYNEQFF
TRBJ2-3 | TRBD2 | TRBV4-3 | 16 | . | TGCGCCAGCAGCCAAACAGCGGGAGGGCGGACAGATACGCAGTATTTT | CASSQTAGGRTDTQYF
TRBJ1-1 | . | TRBV6-5 | 15 | . | TGTGCCAGCAGTTACGCGAGACAGGTCAACACTGAAGCTTTCTTT | CASSYARQVNTEAFF
TRBJ2-1 | TRBD1 | TRBV15 | 18 | . | TGTGCCACCAGCAGAGATATCCCCCAGGGGGCGAGTTACAATGAGCAGTTCTTC | CATSRDIPQGASYNEQFF
TRBJ2-3 | . | TRBV19 | 11 | . | TGTGCCAGTAGTACCGCAGATACGCAGTATTTT | CASSTADTQYF
TRBJ1-4 | . | TRBV28 | 16 | . | TGTGCCAGCAGTTACCCTGGAGGGGCGAGTTCTGAAAAACTGTTTTTT | CASSYPGGASSEKLFF
TRBJ2-7 | TRBD2 | TRBV11-1 | 15 | . | TGTGCCAGCAGCCGAGCTAGCGGGGGAGCCTACGAGCAGTACTTC | CASSRASGGAYEQYF
TRBJ1-1 | . | TRBV18 | 14 | few | TGTGCCAGCTCACCACTGGAAGAGAACACTGAAGCTTTCTTT | CASSPLEENTEAFF
TRBJ2-1 | . | TRBV7-2 | 15 | . | TGTGCCAGCAACAATCTACCAAACTCCTACAATGAGCAGTTCTTC | CASNNLPNSYNEQFF
TRBJ1-1 | . | TRBV7-3 | 13 | few | TGTGCCAGCAGCTTACTGCTTGGCACTGAAGCTTTCTTT | CASSLLLGTEAFF
TRBJ1-2 | TRBD1 | TRBV30 | 13 | . | TGTGCCTACGAAAGAAACAGGGGAGAGGGCTACACCTTC | CAYERNRGEGYTF
TRBJ2-1 | TRBD2 | TRBV7-7 | 18 | . | TGTGCTAGCAGCTTAGTCGGCGGGAGGGCTCTTTCCTACAATGAGCAGTTCTTC | CASSLVGGRALSYNEQFF